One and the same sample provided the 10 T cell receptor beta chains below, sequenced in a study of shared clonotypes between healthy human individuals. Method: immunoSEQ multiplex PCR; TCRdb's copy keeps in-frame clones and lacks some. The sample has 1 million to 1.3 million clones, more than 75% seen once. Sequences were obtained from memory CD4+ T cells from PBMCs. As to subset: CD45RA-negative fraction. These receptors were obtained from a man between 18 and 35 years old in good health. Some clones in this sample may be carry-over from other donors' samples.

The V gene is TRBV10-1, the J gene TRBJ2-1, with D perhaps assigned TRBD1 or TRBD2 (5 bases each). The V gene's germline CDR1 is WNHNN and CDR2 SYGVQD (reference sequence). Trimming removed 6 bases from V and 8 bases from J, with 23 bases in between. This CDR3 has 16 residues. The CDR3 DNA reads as TGCGCCAGCAGCGAGGGCCCCAGGGCCGTGGGTCATGAGCAGTTCTTC. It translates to CASSEGPRAVGHEQFF.

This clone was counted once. The CDR3 reads CASSLDPHNEQFF. The CDR3 nucleotides are TGTGCCAGCAGCTTAGATCCCCACAATGAGCAGTTCTTC. The chain employs TRBV11-3 and TRBJ2-1; D is unresolved. CDR3 length: 13 residues. V was pared by 0 bases and J by 5 bases, with 5 bases between. Germline CDR1 and CDR2: SGHNT and YENEEA.

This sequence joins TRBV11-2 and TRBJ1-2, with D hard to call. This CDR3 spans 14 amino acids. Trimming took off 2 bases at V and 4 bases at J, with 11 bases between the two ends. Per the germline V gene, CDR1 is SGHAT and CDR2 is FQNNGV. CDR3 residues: CASSLNRLGYGYTF. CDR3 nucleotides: TGTGCCAGCAGCTTAAATCGGTTGGGCTATGGCTACACCTTC.

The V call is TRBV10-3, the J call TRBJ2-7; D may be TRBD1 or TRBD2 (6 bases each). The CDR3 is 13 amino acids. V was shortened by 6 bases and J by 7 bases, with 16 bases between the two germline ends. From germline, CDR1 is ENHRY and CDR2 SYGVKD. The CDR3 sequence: CAIRPGEVREQYF. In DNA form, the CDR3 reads TGTGCCATCAGACCAGGGGAGGTGCGGGAGCAGTACTTC.

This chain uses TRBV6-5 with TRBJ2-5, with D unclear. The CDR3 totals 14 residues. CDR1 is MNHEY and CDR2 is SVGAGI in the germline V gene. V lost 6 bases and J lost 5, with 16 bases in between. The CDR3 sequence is CASSQYGIGETQYF. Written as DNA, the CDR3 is TGTGCCAGCAGCCAATATGGGATTGGGGAGACCCAGTACTTC.

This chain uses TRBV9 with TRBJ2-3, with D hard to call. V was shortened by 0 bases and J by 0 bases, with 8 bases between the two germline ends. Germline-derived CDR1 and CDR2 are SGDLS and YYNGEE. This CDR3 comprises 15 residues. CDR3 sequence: CASSVDGRSTDTQYF. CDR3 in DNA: TGTGCCAGCAGCGTAGATGGGCGGAGCACAGATACGCAGTATTTT. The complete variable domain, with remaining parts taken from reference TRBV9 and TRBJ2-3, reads DSGVTQTPKHLITATGQRVTLRCSPRSGDLSVYWYQQSLDQGLQFLIQYYNGEERAKGNILERFSAQQFPDLHSELNLSSLELGDSALYFCASSVDGRSTDTQYFGPGTRLTVL.

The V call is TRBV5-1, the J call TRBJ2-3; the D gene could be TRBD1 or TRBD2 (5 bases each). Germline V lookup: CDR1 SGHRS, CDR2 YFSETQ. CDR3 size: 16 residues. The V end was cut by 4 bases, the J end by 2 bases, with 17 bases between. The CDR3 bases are TGCGCCAGCAGCCGTGAGGGGCCCGGCACCACAGATACGCAGTATTTT. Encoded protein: CASSREGPGTTDTQYF.

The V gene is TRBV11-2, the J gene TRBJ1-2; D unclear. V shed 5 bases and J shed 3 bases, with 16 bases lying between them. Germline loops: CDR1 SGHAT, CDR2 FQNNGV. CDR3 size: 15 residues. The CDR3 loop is CASSPTWSTDYGYTF. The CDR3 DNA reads TGTGCCAGCAGCCCCACCTGGAGTACAGACTATGGCTACACCTTC.

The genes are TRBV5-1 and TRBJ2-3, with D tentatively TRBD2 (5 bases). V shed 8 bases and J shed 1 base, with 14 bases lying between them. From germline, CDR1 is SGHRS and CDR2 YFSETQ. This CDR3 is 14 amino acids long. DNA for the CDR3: TGCGCCAGTGGGAGCGGAGGTGGCACAGATACGCAGTATTTT. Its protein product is CASGSGGGTDTQYF.

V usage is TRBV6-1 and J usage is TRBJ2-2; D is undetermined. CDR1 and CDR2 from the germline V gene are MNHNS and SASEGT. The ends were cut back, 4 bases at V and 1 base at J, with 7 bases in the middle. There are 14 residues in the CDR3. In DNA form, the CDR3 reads TGTGCCAGCAGTGGCCCGGTGAACACCGGGGAGCTGTTTTTT. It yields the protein CASSGPVNTGELFF.